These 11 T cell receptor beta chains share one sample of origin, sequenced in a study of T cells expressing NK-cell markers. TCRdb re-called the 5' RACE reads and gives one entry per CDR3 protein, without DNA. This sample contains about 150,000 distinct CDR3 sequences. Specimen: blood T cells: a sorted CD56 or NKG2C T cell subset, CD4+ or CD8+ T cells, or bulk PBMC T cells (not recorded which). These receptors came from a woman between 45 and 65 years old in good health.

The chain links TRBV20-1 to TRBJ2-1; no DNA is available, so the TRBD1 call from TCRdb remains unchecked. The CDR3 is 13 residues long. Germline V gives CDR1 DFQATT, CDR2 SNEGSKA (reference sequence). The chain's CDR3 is CSASRDLDNEQFF.

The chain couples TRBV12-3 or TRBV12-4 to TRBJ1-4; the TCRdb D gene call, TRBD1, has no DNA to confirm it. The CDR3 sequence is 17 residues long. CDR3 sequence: CASSPRTGRAQTEKLFF.

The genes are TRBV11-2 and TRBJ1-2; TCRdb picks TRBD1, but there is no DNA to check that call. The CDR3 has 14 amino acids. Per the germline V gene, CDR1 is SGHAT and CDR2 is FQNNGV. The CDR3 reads CASSLGGPWRGYTF.

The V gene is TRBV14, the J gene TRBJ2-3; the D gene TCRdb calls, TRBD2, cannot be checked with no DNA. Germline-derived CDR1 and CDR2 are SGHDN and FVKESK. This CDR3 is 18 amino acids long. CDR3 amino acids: CASSQPGGGSVLSDTQYF.

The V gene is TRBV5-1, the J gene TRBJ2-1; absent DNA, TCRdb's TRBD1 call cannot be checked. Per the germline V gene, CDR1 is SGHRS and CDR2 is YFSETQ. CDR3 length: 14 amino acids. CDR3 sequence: CASSVWTGENEQFF. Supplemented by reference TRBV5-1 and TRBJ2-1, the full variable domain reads KAGVTQTPRYLIKTRGQQVTLSCSPISGHRSVSWYQQTPGQGLQFLFEYFSETQRNKGNFPGRFSGRQFSNSRSEMNVSTLELGDSALYLCASSVWTGENEQFFGPGTRLTVL.

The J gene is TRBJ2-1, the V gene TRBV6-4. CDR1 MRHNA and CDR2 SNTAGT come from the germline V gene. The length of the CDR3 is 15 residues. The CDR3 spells CASSEAGGTYNEQFF.

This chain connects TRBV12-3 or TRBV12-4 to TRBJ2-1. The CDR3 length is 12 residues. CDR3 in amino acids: CASCGNYNEQFF.

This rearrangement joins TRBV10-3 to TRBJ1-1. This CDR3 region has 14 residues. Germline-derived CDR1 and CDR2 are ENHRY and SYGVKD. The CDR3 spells CAISDLLGLTEAFF.

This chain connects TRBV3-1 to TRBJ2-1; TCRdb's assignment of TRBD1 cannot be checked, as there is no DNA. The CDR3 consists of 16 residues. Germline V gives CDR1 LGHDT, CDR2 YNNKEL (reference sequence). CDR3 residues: CASSQVVGANYNEQFF.

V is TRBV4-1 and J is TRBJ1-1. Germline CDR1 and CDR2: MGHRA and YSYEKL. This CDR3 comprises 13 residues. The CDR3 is CASSQDLASRAFF.

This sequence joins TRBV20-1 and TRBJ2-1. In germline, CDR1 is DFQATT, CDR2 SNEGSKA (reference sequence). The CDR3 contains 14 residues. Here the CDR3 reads CSARDLSGINEQFF.